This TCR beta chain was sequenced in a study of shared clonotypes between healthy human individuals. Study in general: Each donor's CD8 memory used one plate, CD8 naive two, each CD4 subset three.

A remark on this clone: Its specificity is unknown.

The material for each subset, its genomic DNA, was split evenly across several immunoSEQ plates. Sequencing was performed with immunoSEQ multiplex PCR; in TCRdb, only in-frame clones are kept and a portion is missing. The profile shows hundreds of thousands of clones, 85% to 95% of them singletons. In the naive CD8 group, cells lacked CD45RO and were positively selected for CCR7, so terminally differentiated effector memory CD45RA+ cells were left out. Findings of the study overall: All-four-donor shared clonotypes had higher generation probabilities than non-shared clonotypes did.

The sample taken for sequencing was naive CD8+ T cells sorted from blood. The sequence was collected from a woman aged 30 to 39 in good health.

The CDR3 coding sequence is TGTGCCAGCAGTCCTTATACAGGGGGGCTTAACTATGGCTACACCTTC. This sequence encodes CASSPYTGGLNYGYTF. This sequence joins TRBV27 and TRBJ1-2; 8 bases line up with TRBD1. Germline assignment: CDR1 MNHEY and CDR2 SMNVEV (reference sequence). The CDR3 is 16 amino acids. Unmatched junction bases numbered 9, after V lost 5 bases and J lost 1 base.